This is a list of T cell receptor beta chains from one sample in a study of blood T cell repertoires in COVID-19. Sequencing was performed with immunoSEQ multiplex PCR; in TCRdb, only in-frame clones are kept and a portion is missing. The table shows about 270,000 clones, with less than 95% occurring only once. Sequences were obtained from PBMCs or T cells enriched from blood (not recorded which). The receptors originated from a man aged 40-55 years who had been exposed to COVID-19. Both conserved end residues are part of each CDR3. The D gene is left open where the match is weak. The size of a clone is reported for some rows only, either as once, few or many, or as a class for expanded clones.

d_call | cdr3_length | j_call | clone_size | v_call | cdr3_aa | cdr3_nt
NA | 15 | TRBJ1-6 | NA | TRBV28 | CASSFADGVNSPLHF | TGTGCCAGCAGTTTCGCTGACGGAGTTAATTCACCCCTCCACTTT
NA | 12 | TRBJ1-5 | NA | TRBV2 | CASSDTDQPQHF | TGTGCCAGCAGCGATACAGATCAGCCCCAGCATTTT
TRBD2 | 13 | TRBJ2-7 | NA | TRBV2 | CASRGLATYEQYF | TGTGCCAGCAGGGGACTAGCAACTTACGAGCAGTACTTC
NA | 13 | TRBJ1-1 | NA | TRBV6-5 | CASSLDVNTEAFF | TGTGCCAGCAGCTTAGATGTGAACACTGAAGCTTTCTTT
NA | 14 | TRBJ1-1 | NA | TRBV4-2 | CASSQSNTGGEAFF | TGTGCCAGCAGCCAATCCAATACCGGAGGTGAAGCTTTCTTT
NA | 17 | TRBJ1-2 | NA | TRBV7-6 | CASSPRDIKRYSYGYTF | TGTGCCAGCAGCCCCCGGGACATTAAGAGGTATTCCTATGGCTACACCTTC
NA | 15 | TRBJ2-7 | NA | TRBV5-1 | CASSSRNTGFYEQYF | TGCGCCAGCAGCTCTCGAAACACAGGGTTCTACGAGCAGTACTTC
NA | 12 | TRBJ2-7 | NA | TRBV28 | CASTTSEVEQYF | TGTGCCAGCACCACGAGTGAGGTCGAGCAGTACTTC
NA | 14 | TRBJ1-1 | NA | TRBV15 | CATSRDETNTEAFF | TGTGCCACCAGCAGAGATGAAACAAACACTGAAGCTTTCTTT
TRBD2 | 17 | TRBJ2-3 | once | TRBV28 | CASSSIFSGRGTDTQYF | TGTGCCAGCAGTTCCATCTTTAGCGGGAGGGGCACAGATACGCAGTATTTT
NA | 14 | TRBJ1-1 | few | TRBV5-1 | CASSSGTSNTEAFF | TGCGCCAGCAGCAGCGGGACATCGAACACTGAAGCTTTCTTT
TRBD1 | 15 | TRBJ1-6 | NA | TRBV6-5 | CASRYPGQGASPLHF | TGTGCCAGCAGATATCCGGGACAGGGGGCTTCACCCCTCCACTTT
NA | 16 | TRBJ2-3 | NA | TRBV27 | CASSLFSRGSTDTQYF | TGTGCCAGCAGTCTCTTTTCACGGGGGAGCACAGATACGCAGTATTTT
NA | 15 | TRBJ2-6 | NA | TRBV6-5 | CASSYGGSGANVLTF | TGTGCCAGCAGTTACGGAGGCTCTGGGGCCAACGTCCTGACTTTC
TRBD1 | 15 | TRBJ2-3 | once | TRBV13 | CASSSPGQGADTQYF | TGTGCCAGCAGCTCACCAGGACAGGGGGCAGATACGCAGTATTTT
NA | 14 | TRBJ1-1 | once | TRBV27 | CASSLGGIRTEAFF | TGTGCCAGCAGTTTAGGGGGCATAAGAACTGAAGCTTTCTTT
TRBD1 | 15 | TRBJ2-5 | NA | TRBV27 | CASSLRGQLQETQYF | TGTGCCAGCAGTTTAAGGGGACAGCTACAAGAGACCCAGTACTTC
TRBD2 | 14 | TRBJ2-5 | NA | TRBV28 | CASSLTFGLAGLYF | TGTGCCAGCAGCCTCACCTTTGGACTAGCGGGACTGTACTTC
NA | 16 | TRBJ1-5 | NA | TRBV4-1 | CASSQDGGNSNQPQHF | TGCGCCAGCAGCCAAGATGGCGGGAATAGCAATCAGCCCCAGCATTTT
NA | 13 | TRBJ2-3 | NA | TRBV7-3 | CASRLSPEDTQYF | TGTGCCAGCCGACTTTCCCCTGAAGATACGCAGTATTTT
TRBD1 | 14 | TRBJ1-2 | NA | TRBV27 | CASSPVGTGNGYTF | TGTGCCAGCAGTCCAGTCGGGACAGGGAACGGCTACACCTTC
NA | 17 | TRBJ2-1 | NA | TRBV3-1/TRBV3-2 | CASSQDMPGILGNEQFF | TGTGCCAGCAGCCAAGATATGCCCGGGATACTAGGCAATGAGCAGTTCTTC
NA | 13 | TRBJ1-5 | NA | TRBV7-3 | CASSLDKFQPQHF | TGTGCCAGCAGCCTGGACAAATTTCAGCCCCAGCATTTT
NA | 16 | TRBJ1-3 | NA | TRBV19 | CASSTPRLSSGNTIYF | TGTGCCAGTAGTACCCCCCGACTTTCCTCTGGAAACACCATATATTTT